This T cell receptor (beta chain) is from a study of T cell changes during pregnancy in multiple sclerosis. Data came from immunoSEQ multiplex PCR; TCRdb stores just in-frame clones and leaves some out. The sample has some 51,000 clones; almost 95% are singletons. The source material was CD8+ T cells from peripheral blood mononuclear cells, sampled in the first trimester of pregnancy. This clonotype was obtained from a female donor with multiple sclerosis, enrolled in a pregnancy study.

The CDR3 loop reads CSVEVGTETYEQYF. In DNA form, the CDR3 reads TGCAGCGTTGAAGTAGGGACAGAAACCTACGAGCAGTACTTC. The rearrangement uses TRBV29-1 and TRBJ2-7, with TRBD1 matching over 7 bases. The CDR3 contains 14 residues. The trim removed 1 base at V and 2 bases at J, leaving 5 bases unmatched. Germline CDR1 reads SQVTM; CDR2 reads ANQGSEA.